A selection of T cell receptor beta chains follows, all from one sample in a study of blood T cell repertoires in COVID-19. TCRdb's copy holds only in-frame clones and misses some; the assay was immunoSEQ multiplex PCR. This table has 55,000 or so clones, roughly nine tenths appearing once. The specimen was peripheral blood. Receptors were obtained from a man in his forties with acute or convalescent COVID-19. Both conserved end residues are part of each CDR3. D genes are given only for firm matches. Expanded clones are given a class, and other clones once, few, many or no size at all.

DNA,CDR3,size,V,D,J
TGTGCCAGCAGCCAAAAGGGGTGGAATTCACCCCTCCACTTT,CASSQKGWNSPLHF,.,TRBV3-1/TRBV3-2,.,TRBJ1-6
TGTGCCAGCAGCCGGGGACCAGGGGGATACGAGCAGTACTTC,CASSRGPGGYEQYF,.,TRBV14,TRBD1,TRBJ2-7
TGTGCCAGTAGTTCGACAGGGGGTGAAAAACTGTTTTTT,CASSSTGGEKLFF,.,TRBV19,TRBD1,TRBJ1-4
TGTGCCTGGAGCAATCTGGGACAGGTAAATCAGCCCCAGCATTTT,CAWSNLGQVNQPQHF,.,TRBV30,TRBD1,TRBJ1-5
TGTGCCACCCGACAGAGTGGGGCCAACGTCCTGACTTTC,CATRQSGANVLTF,.,TRBV15,.,TRBJ2-6
TGTGCCACCAGTGAAGGGACTAGCGGGAACAATGAGCAGTTCTTC,CATSEGTSGNNEQFF,.,TRBV24-1,TRBD2,TRBJ2-1
TGTGCCAGCAGCTTTAGCGGGAGCTCCTACGAGCAGTACTTC,CASSFSGSSYEQYF,.,TRBV7-6,TRBD2,TRBJ2-7
TGCGCCAGCAGGAGGACAGGAGGTTATCAGCCCCAGCATTTT,CASRRTGGYQPQHF,.,TRBV10-1,TRBD1,TRBJ1-5
TGTGCCATCAGTGAGGTGGGGGCCAAAACTAACTATGGCTACACCTTC,CAISEVGAKTNYGYTF,.,TRBV10-3,.,TRBJ1-2
TGTGCCTCCCAGGGACAGGGAGGAACTGAAGCTTTCTTT,CASQGQGGTEAFF,medium-sized,TRBV9,TRBD1,TRBJ1-1
TGTGCCAGCAGGAAGGGGTCGTACCAAGAGACCCAGTACTTC,CASRKGSYQETQYF,.,TRBV5-5,.,TRBJ2-5
TGCGCCAGCAGCCCGACACGGTTTTCCCAAGATACGCAGTATTTT,CASSPTRFSQDTQYF,.,TRBV5-1,.,TRBJ2-3
TGTGCCAGCAGCCCCGCTAGGAGCTCCTACGAGCAGTACTTC,CASSPARSSYEQYF,.,TRBV9,.,TRBJ2-7
TGTGCCACCAGTGACCGACAGGGGGCGGTCACAGATACGCAGTATTTT,CATSDRQGAVTDTQYF,.,TRBV24-1,TRBD1,TRBJ2-3
TGTGCCAGCACCTTCGAGGGTAGAGCTTTCTTT,CASTFEGRAFF,once,TRBV3-1/TRBV3-2,.,TRBJ1-1
TGTGCCAGCAGCCTCGGAGTGTTCTCCTACGAGCAGTACTTC,CASSLGVFSYEQYF,.,TRBV13,.,TRBJ2-7
TGCGCCAGCAGCCCGATTGGGGGGGCGATGAACACTGAAGCTTTCTTT,CASSPIGGAMNTEAFF,.,TRBV4-1,.,TRBJ1-1
TGTGCCAGCTCACCAGGGGCTCAGACCTACGAGCAGTACTTC,CASSPGAQTYEQYF,.,TRBV18,.,TRBJ2-7
TGTGCCAGCAGCCAAGATGGTACAGGGCGGATGAACACCGGGGAGCTGTTTTTT,CASSQDGTGRMNTGELFF,.,TRBV4-2,.,TRBJ2-2
TGTGCCCCCCGGCTGAGGAGAGGGAATGAGCAGTTCTTC,CAPRLRRGNEQFF,.,TRBV24-1,.,TRBJ2-1
TGTGCCAGCAGTTACAGGGGCACGGGCTCCTACGAGCAGTACTTC,CASSYRGTGSYEQYF,.,TRBV6-5,.,TRBJ2-7
TGTGCCAGTAAGGGCGACAGGGTTATGGATCAGCCCCAGCATTTT,CASKGDRVMDQPQHF,.,TRBV19,TRBD1,TRBJ1-5
TGTGCCAGCAGCTTGACTAGCGGGAGGAAGGGGCGGCAGTATTTT,CASSLTSGRKGRQYF,.,TRBV7-9,TRBD2,TRBJ2-3
TGTGCCAGGCCGCACGGTAGCGGCTACGAGCAGTACTTC,CARPHGSGYEQYF,.,TRBV21-1,.,TRBJ2-7
TGTGCCAGCAGCCACACCCAGAGAGGACTAGCGGGGGAAGAGACCCAGTACTTC,CASSHTQRGLAGEETQYF,.,TRBV3-1/TRBV3-2,TRBD2,TRBJ2-5
TGTGCCAGCAGTTACGGCGGGGACTCTGGAAACACCATATATTTT,CASSYGGDSGNTIYF,.,TRBV6-5,.,TRBJ1-3
TGTGCCAGCTCACTTTTCTCCGGGACAGGGGGACTTGCAACTAATGAAAAACTGTTTTTT,CASSLFSGTGGLATNEKLFF,.,TRBV18,TRBD1,TRBJ1-4
TGCGCCAGCAGTCGAACAGGGGAAACTGAAGCTTTCTTT,CASSRTGETEAFF,.,TRBV10-1,TRBD1,TRBJ1-1
TGTGCCAGCAGTGGTCCGGGGAGTCAGCCCCAGCATTTT,CASSGPGSQPQHF,.,TRBV27,.,TRBJ1-5
TGTGCCAGCTCACCACAACTAGCGGGAGGGCAATTTGGCAATGAGCAGTTCTTC,CASSPQLAGGQFGNEQFF,.,TRBV18,TRBD2,TRBJ2-1
TGTGCCAGCAGTTTAACAGGGGCTAATGAAAAACTGTTTTTT,CASSLTGANEKLFF,.,TRBV6-5,TRBD1,TRBJ1-4
TGTGCCAGCTATCGGGACACCAAAGAGACCCAGTACTTC,CASYRDTKETQYF,.,TRBV2,.,TRBJ2-5
TGTGCCAGTAGTATAGACGGAGGCTCGGGTGGCTACACCTTC,CASSIDGGSGGYTF,.,TRBV19,.,TRBJ1-2
TGTGCCAGCAGCTATGGACTAGCGGGAGTTGGGGAGACCCAGTACTTC,CASSYGLAGVGETQYF,.,TRBV11-3,TRBD2,TRBJ2-5
TGTGCCAGCAGCGCAGGACAGGGGAGGCCTCAGTACTTC,CASSAGQGRPQYF,.,TRBV7-3,TRBD1,TRBJ2-7
TGCGCCAGCAGCTTGGACGGTCTACAAGAGACCCAGTACTTC,CASSLDGLQETQYF,.,TRBV5-1,.,TRBJ2-5
TGTGCCAGCAGCTTAGCAGGGACAGATACGCAGTATTTT,CASSLAGTDTQYF,.,TRBV11-2,.,TRBJ2-3